The T cell receptor (beta chain) described here comes from a study of response to subunit inactivated influenza vaccine. CDR3 length equals 19 residues. CDR1 KGHDR and CDR2 SFDVKD come from the germline V gene. J was trimmed by 5 bases and V by 4 bases; bases with no gene match: 15. TCRdb itself ran the RT-PCR reads through MiXCR, one entry per CDR3 protein. The table records 500,000 to 750,000 distinct CDR3 sequences, 12% to 15% of them present only once. There are a few counts of this clonotype. V gene TRBV24-1 combines with J gene TRBJ2-1; TRBD2 matches 11 bases. The clonotype comes from a man aged 50 to 60 who received an inactivated influenza vaccine. Sequencing was performed on PBMCs from blood, taken about 11 days after vaccination. The CDR3 bases are TGTGCCACCAGTGACCTTCGACAGGGGACTAGCGGCCCTGACAATGAGCAGTTCTTC. Encoded protein: CATSDLRQGTSGPDNEQFF.